This T cell receptor beta chain is drawn from a study of shared clonotypes between healthy human individuals. General study results and limits: Non-shared clonotypes were found to have lower generation probabilities than the clonotypes that were shared by all four of the sorted-subset donors. Clonotype sharing among donors was thought likely to change with sequencing depth.

Only in-frame clones appear in the TCRdb table, and some are missing; sequencing was by immunoSEQ multiplex PCR. The data contain around 2.5 million clones, 93% of them singletons. Regarding this clone: Its antigen is not known.

Material: naive CD4+ T cells from PBMCs. Subset in this sample: CD45RA+ positively selected. This sequence was found in a man aged 18 to 29 in good health. Some clones in this sample may be carry-over from other donors' samples.

Here the CDR3 DNA reads TGTGCCAGCAGTGACAGAGTAAGGGACGAGCAGTACTTC. As protein: CASSDRVRDEQYF. The chain links TRBV25-1 to TRBJ2-7; D is unresolved. This CDR3 spans 13 amino acids. Germline CDR1 reads MGHDK; CDR2 reads SYGVNS. Trimming shortened V by 3 bases and J by 5 bases, and 11 bases separated the two germline ends.